This T cell receptor (beta chain) derives from a study of beta chain features in type 1 diabetes. The wider study: Sorted cells from all samples, numbering 107,917,701, were examined.

Points from the study as a whole: Shorter templates might be favored by PCR, equally in patients and controls.

The germline gives CDR1 LNHDA, CDR2 SQIVND (reference sequence). The CDR3 runs to 15 residues. V was shortened by 4 bases and J by 3 bases, with 15 bases between the two germline ends. As concerns this clone: The antigen is unknown.

Blood was collected once per donor into heparin, averaging about 110 mL. Sequencing targeted expressed TCRB transcripts, as all isolated RNA had been reverse transcribed. This table comes from immunoSEQ multiplex PCR, and its TCRdb copy is limited to in-frame clones, with some not included. The sample has 500,000 to 700,000 clones; roughly 16% are singletons. This receptor was taken from a man between 18 and 35 years old in good health. The sample comprised naive CD4+ T cells from blood. J is TRBJ1-1 and V is TRBV19, with D perhaps matching TRBD1 (6 bases). The CDR3 DNA sequence: TGTGCCAGTAGTACACAGGGTTTGGGGGACACTGAAGCTTTCTTT. Translation: CASSTQGLGDTEAFF.